The 12 T cell receptor beta chains below were found in one sample sequenced in a study of molecular identifiers for immune sequencing clone quantification. TCRdb itself ran the PCR reads through MiXCR, one entry per CDR3 protein. The profile shows a few hundred thousand distinct CDR3 sequences, 20% to 25% of them singletons. Sequencing input: naive CD8+ T cells from blood, with Jurkat cell RNA spiked in. Described subset: FACS-sorted CD8+CD4-CCR7+CD45RA+ naive T cells. The receptor source for this set is a human donor in good health. Some libraries in this study had Jurkat cell RNA spiked in.

This clonotype came up many times. V and J are TRBV9 and TRBJ1-1; D is unclear. The CDR3 sequence is 16 residues long. Germline CDR1 and CDR2: SGDLS and YYNGEE. Trimming stripped 5 bases from V and 5 bases from J, with 22 bases between. The CDR3 loop is CASSKPLAGFQTEAFF. CDR3 DNA sequence: TGTGCCAGCAGTAAACCCCTCGCGGGGTTTCAGACTGAAGCTTTCTTT.

This clonotype appeared a few times. V usage is TRBV12-3 or TRBV12-4 and J usage is TRBJ2-7; D gene uncertain. This CDR3 has 18 amino acids. Trimming pared 3 bases from V and 1 base from J, leaving 22 bases between. CDR3 sequence reads: CASSFSKVRWLGSYEQYF. In nucleotides, the CDR3 is TGTGCCAGCAGTTTTTCCAAAGTTCGATGGTTAGGGTCCTACGAGCAGTACTTC.

This clonotype occurred a few times. The chain has TRBV28 and TRBJ2-7, with 11 bases matching TRBD1. V was pared by 3 bases and J by 2 bases, with 6 bases of the junction left unmatched. CDR1 is MDHEN, CDR2 SYDVKM, per germline. CDR3 size: 16 residues. The CDR3 nucleotides read TGTGCCAGCAGTTTGGGACAGGGGGGGCGGCCCTACGAGCAGTACTTC. This sequence encodes CASSLGQGGRPYEQYF.

The chain recombines TRBV29-1 with TRBJ1-1; D not certain. The CDR3 consists of 11 residues. The germline V gene has CDR1 SQVTM and CDR2 ANQGSEA. Trimming left V 6 bases short and J 3 bases short, with 8 bases between. As DNA, the CDR3 is TGCAGCGTGGGTCCGGACACTGAAGCTTTCTTT. Its translation: CSVGPDTEAFF.

As for this clonotype: A much larger clone sits a single nucleotide away, making a read error possible. This chain connects TRBV6-5 to TRBJ2-5; D may be TRBD1 (5 bases). In germline, CDR1 is MNHEY, CDR2 SVGAGI. The CDR3 loop spans 15 amino acids. Here the CDR3 reads CASGYSRAPQETQYF. The CDR3 DNA reads as TGTGCCAGCGGTTACTCCAGGGCACCGCAAGAGACCCAGTACTTC.

This clonotype showed up just a few times. A much more abundant neighbour one base away suggests this may be a read error. CDR3 coding DNA: TGTGCCAGCAGCTCCCACGGGAGCTCCTACGAGCAGTACTTC. Protein product: CASSSHGSSYEQYF. The genes are TRBV11-2 and TRBJ2-7; possible D gene TRBD2, 6 bases. The CDR3 consists of 14 residues. The germline CDR1 and CDR2 sequences are SGHAT and FQNNGV. Between the trimmed V and J ends, which lost 4 bases and 0 bases, there was a span of 10 bases.

This clonotype was observed many times. The gene calls are TRBV7-9 and TRBJ2-7; perhaps TRBD2 as D (6 bases). This CDR3 spans 14 amino acids. Trimming stripped 4 bases from V and 5 bases from J, with 15 bases between. Germline V CDR1 and CDR2: SEHNR, FQNEAQ (reference sequence). CDR3 nucleotide sequence: TGTGCCAGCAGCTCGGGACTGGGGCTGCACGAGCAGTACTTC. It codes for CASSSGLGLHEQYF.

This clonotype was seen once. The chain carries TRBV3-1 and TRBJ1-1; D not certain. CDR1 is LGHDT, CDR2 YNNKEL, per germline (reference sequence). The CDR3 loop spans 15 amino acids. V was trimmed by 4 bases and J by 5 bases, leaving 17 bases between them. The CDR3 nucleotides read TGTGCCAGCAGCCCCGCCTCAGAATTGGGGACTGAAGCTTTCTTT. This sequence encodes CASSPASELGTEAFF.

The chain couples TRBV30 to TRBJ1-1, with D perhaps matching TRBD1 (5 bases). The CDR3 totals 11 residues. Germline V gene data show CDR1 as GTSNPN and CDR2 as SVGIG (reference sequence). V lost 4 bases to trimming and J lost 10 bases, with 13 bases between them. CDR3 nucleotide sequence: TGTGCCTGGATAGGGGTCTTTAGAGCTTTCTTT. Its translation: CAWIGVFRAFF.

This chain connects TRBV24-1 to TRBJ2-2; 12 bases are a match to TRBD2. The CDR3 spans 18 residues. Germline V gene lookup returns CDR1 KGHDR and CDR2 SFDVKD. With 9 bases clipped from V and 1 base from J, the junction kept 11 bases outside the gene matches. CDR3: CATQSPRTSGENTGELFF. CDR3 sequence (DNA): TGTGCCACCCAATCCCCCCGGACTAGCGGGGAGAACACCGGGGAGCTGTTTTTT.

This clonotype was found many times. V and J are TRBV12-5 and TRBJ1-1, with 7 bases that match TRBD1. CDR1 and CDR2 (germline): LGHNT, FRNRAP. The CDR3 loop spans 18 amino acids. The J segment lost 1 base and the V segment lost 2 bases, leaving 13 bases of the junction unmatched. CDR3 DNA: TGTGCTAGTGGTTTGCCACAGGGGAGAATAGTAACGAACACTGAAGCTTTCTTT. Protein sequence: CASGLPQGRIVTNTEAFF.

As to this clonotype: It may be a read error: a sequence one base away is much more abundant. V gene TRBV5-6 combines with J gene TRBJ1-6; no clear D. The CDR3 covers 17 residues. The germline V gene has CDR1 SGHDT and CDR2 YYEEEE. For the CDR3, the DNA is TGTGCCAGCAGCTTGGGTTGGAGCCCTCGTAGGGATTCACCCTTCCACTTT. Translation: CASSLGWSPRRDSPFHF.